This entry lists 10 T cell receptor beta chains sequenced from one sample in a study of response to subunit inactivated influenza vaccine (dated by TCRdb to the late 2010s). Library preparation used RT-PCR. Sequencing took place on an Illumina HiSeq 2500. TCRdb applied fastp at Q25 and MiXCR to the public reads, then kept only in-frame beta chains. Every CDR3 protein is listed once, alongside the most common genes and DNA of its rows. A total of a few hundred thousand distinct CDR3 sequences appear in this sample, approximately 7.7% of them only once. The ten largest clones add up to over 10% of the sample. The sample here was PBMCs from blood, taken around 25 months after vaccination. Source of these receptors: a man between 50 and 69 years old who received an inactivated influenza vaccine. Donor details come from another sample of the same person, matched by shared clones.

This clonotype was counted at least ten times. The chain couples TRBV2 to TRBJ1-1; possible D gene TRBD1, 5 bases. The CDR3 has 13 amino acids. In germline, CDR1 is SNHLY, CDR2 FYNNEI. The ends were cut back, 8 bases at V and 0 bases at J, with 10 bases in the middle. CDR3 loop: CASGRQMNTEAFF. Written as DNA, the CDR3 is TGTGCCAGCGGGAGACAGATGAACACTGAAGCTTTCTTT.

This clonotype was observed a handful of times. The V gene is TRBV7-2, the J gene TRBJ2-5, with D hard to call. Germline V gives CDR1 SGHTA, CDR2 FQGNSA. This CDR3 has 13 amino acids. The V end lost 3 bases, the J end lost 4 bases, and 9 bases lay between the germline ends. The CDR3 loop is CASSLPKAETQYF. CDR3 DNA sequence: TGTGCCAGCAGCTTGCCCAAGGCAGAGACCCAGTACTTC.

This clonotype came up a few times. The chain combines TRBV6-1 with TRBJ1-3; 8 bases match TRBD1. The CDR3 has 16 residues. V shed 5 bases, J shed 0 bases, and the junction held 6 bases outside the gene matches. The germline V gene encodes CDR1 MNHNS and CDR2 SASEGT. Here the CDR3 reads CASSRDRPVSGNTIYF. The CDR3 bases are TGTGCCAGCAGTAGGGACAGGCCGGTCTCTGGAAACACCATATATTTT.

The chain carries TRBV27 and TRBJ1-1; D not certain. The CDR3 consists of 13 residues. Trimming took 4 bases from V and 1 from J, leaving 7 bases between them. CDR1 MNHEY and CDR2 SMNVEV come from the germline V gene (reference sequence). As DNA, the CDR3 is TGTGCCAGCAGTTACCGCCGGAACACTGAAGCTTTCTTT. It yields the protein CASSYRRNTEAFF.

This clonotype was counted at least ten times. The chain carries TRBV20-1 and TRBJ2-1; 7 nucleotides line up with TRBD2. Germline trimming cut 4 bases from V and 3 bases from J; bases unmatched to any gene: 6. Germline CDR1 reads DFQATT; CDR2 reads SNEGSKA (reference sequence). The CDR3 has 14 residues. CDR3 amino acids: CSAKGLGYYNEQFF. The CDR3 DNA reads as TGCAGTGCTAAAGGACTAGGATACTACAATGAGCAGTTCTTC.

This clonotype was recorded many times. This chain connects TRBV7-2 to TRBJ2-2; unclear D gene. Germline loops: CDR1 SGHTA, CDR2 FQGNSA. V shed 2 bases and J shed 6 bases, with 7 bases lying between them. The CDR3 covers 13 residues. Written as DNA, the CDR3 is TGTGCCAGCAGCTTACCGAGATCCGGGGAGCTGTTTTTT. This sequence encodes CASSLPRSGELFF.

In this sample, this clonotype turned up a few times. This chain uses TRBV10-3 with TRBJ1-4; D is possibly TRBD1 (6 bases). The germline gives CDR1 ENHRY, CDR2 SYGVKD. The CDR3 loop spans 13 amino acids. Trimming removed 10 bases at V and 7 bases at J, with 16 bases between. This chain's CDR3 is CATAGTLGEKLFF. Written as DNA, the CDR3 is TGTGCCACCGCCGGGACACTAGGTGAAAAACTGTTTTTT.

This clonotype was recorded many times. This chain links TRBV25-1 with TRBJ1-1; D unresolved. CDR3 size: 14 residues. Germline V gene lookup returns CDR1 MGHDK and CDR2 SYGVNS. Trimming shortened V by 4 bases and J by 4 bases, and 13 bases separated the two germline ends. The CDR3, as DNA: TGTGCCAGCAGTGCTGCTGGGCGGGTCACTGAAGCTTTCTTT. Translated, it gives CASSAAGRVTEAFF.

This clonotype has ten or more counts. The chain uses TRBV19 and TRBJ1-1; D remains ambiguous. V was cut by 5 bases and J by 1 base, with 5 bases left in between. The CDR3 is made up of 12 amino acids. Germline assignment: CDR1 LNHDA and CDR2 SQIVND (reference sequence). DNA for the CDR3: TGTGCCAGTAGTGTGGGGAACACTGAAGCTTTCTTT. Its translation is CASSVGNTEAFF.

This CDR3 reads CASSIGLETQYF. CDR3 nucleotides: TGCGCCAGCAGCATTGGGCTGGAGACCCAGTACTTC. V usage is TRBV5-1 and J usage is TRBJ2-5; unclear D gene. The CDR3 runs to 12 residues. The germline CDR1 and CDR2 sequences are SGHRS and YFSETQ. The V gene lost 4 bases and the J gene lost 5 bases, with 9 bases spanning the gap.